This T cell receptor (beta chain) was sequenced in a study of T cell changes during pregnancy in multiple sclerosis (dated by TCRdb to the late 2010s). About the study as a whole: Changes in the T cell repertoire over the course of pregnancy were examined in this study in women with multiple sclerosis.

Measured from the cysteine to the phenylalanine, the CDR3 is 15 residues long. The only DNA kept is the CDR3, 45 bases in frame from the first base. V loses 2 bases of germline sequence and J loses 0 bases, and the interval between the two ends is 12 bases. The germline V gene specifies SGDLS as CDR1 and YYNGEE as CDR2. In regard to this clone: Its target antigen remains unknown. Within one base of it there is no much larger clone, and no base qualities were kept.

The method was the immunoSEQ multiplex PCR assay. TCRdb stores this immuneACCESS table with in-frame sequences only. Part of the clones is absent; in the studies checked, under half of the shortfall reflects unresolved V genes, and no reason is known for the rest. The sample profile shows under 85,000 clones; under 95% of them were found once. 1.4% to 1.5% of the sample rests with the top ten. Sequencing was performed on peripheral blood, taken in the third trimester of pregnancy. The chain joins TRBV9 to TRBJ2-7; the D region possibly corresponds to TRBD1 (6 bases align). The source is a female donor in good health, enrolled as a control in a pregnancy study. Here is the DNA: TGTGCCAGCAGCGTCGCCGGGACATTCTCCTACGAGCAGTACTTC. The translation is CASSVAGTFSYEQYF.